These T cell receptor beta chains were read from a single sample in a study of cytomegalovirus exposure and HLA in healthy donors. Measured with immunoSEQ multiplex PCR; TCRdb has only the in-frame clones, and not every one. The table lists 90,000 to 140,000 clones, 69% of them singletons. The sample taken for sequencing was PBMCs. All receptors come from a young man in good health and CMV-seronegative. Each CDR3 is given with its conserved first and last residue. The D gene is left open where the match is weak. A row's size may be missing; if present it is once, few, many or a size class.

j_call d_call v_call clone_size cdr3_nt cdr3_aa
TRBJ2-2 TRBD1 TRBV5-4 NA TGTGCCAGCAGCTTCCGCCAGACAGGGGACACCGGGGAGCTGTTTTTT CASSFRQTGDTGELFF
TRBJ2-2 TRBD1 TRBV9 once TGTGCCAGCAGCTCCCCCCAGACAGGGCACACCGGGGAGCTGTTTTTT CASSSPQTGHTGELFF
TRBJ2-7 TRBD2 TRBV5-5 NA TGTGCCAGCAGCACGGGGACTAGTTACGACGAGCAGTACTTC CASSTGTSYDEQYF
TRBJ1-5 TRBD1 TRBV2 once TGTGCCAGCAGTGCCGGACAGGGCTCTTATCAGCCCCAGCATTTT CASSAGQGSYQPQHF
TRBJ1-6 NA TRBV6-5 NA TGTGCCAGCAGTGTGAGGTTCCGACGGGGTTCACCCCTCCACTTT CASSVRFRRGSPLHF
TRBJ1-6 NA TRBV15 NA TGTGCCACCAGCAGAGATTGGCCTAATTCACCCCTCCACTTT CATSRDWPNSPLHF
TRBJ1-2 TRBD1 TRBV10-3 few TGTGCCATCAGTACCGGGACAGGGAGGAATCTTGGCTACACCTTC CAISTGTGRNLGYTF
TRBJ2-3 TRBD2 TRBV10-3 NA TGTGCCATCAGTGAGAAGGCGGGAGGGCCCGTTACGCAGTATTTT CAISEKAGGPVTQYF
TRBJ2-3 TRBD1 TRBV6-4 few TGTGCCAGCAGTAACAGGGGAGTTGGCACAGATACGCAGTATTTT CASSNRGVGTDTQYF
TRBJ2-1 NA TRBV4-2 NA TGTGCCAGCAGCCAAGATATGGCGGCCGGACTCAATGAGCAGTTCTTC CASSQDMAAGLNEQFF
TRBJ1-1 NA TRBV13 NA TGTGCCAGCAGCTTAGGGAGTATGAACACTGAAGCTTTCTTT CASSLGSMNTEAFF
TRBJ2-7 TRBD2 TRBV7-2 NA TGTGCCAGCAGCTTAGTTGCTAGCGGGACCTACGAGCAGTACTTC CASSLVASGTYEQYF
TRBJ2-1 NA TRBV7-2 NA TGTGCCAGCAGCCCCCGAGGTGGGGCATTTAGTACTTTCTACAATGAGCAGTTCTTC CASSPRGGAFSTFYNEQFF
TRBJ2-7 NA TRBV10-3 NA TGTGCCATCAGTGACAGTCGGGGCTCCTACGAGCAGTACTTC CAISDSRGSYEQYF